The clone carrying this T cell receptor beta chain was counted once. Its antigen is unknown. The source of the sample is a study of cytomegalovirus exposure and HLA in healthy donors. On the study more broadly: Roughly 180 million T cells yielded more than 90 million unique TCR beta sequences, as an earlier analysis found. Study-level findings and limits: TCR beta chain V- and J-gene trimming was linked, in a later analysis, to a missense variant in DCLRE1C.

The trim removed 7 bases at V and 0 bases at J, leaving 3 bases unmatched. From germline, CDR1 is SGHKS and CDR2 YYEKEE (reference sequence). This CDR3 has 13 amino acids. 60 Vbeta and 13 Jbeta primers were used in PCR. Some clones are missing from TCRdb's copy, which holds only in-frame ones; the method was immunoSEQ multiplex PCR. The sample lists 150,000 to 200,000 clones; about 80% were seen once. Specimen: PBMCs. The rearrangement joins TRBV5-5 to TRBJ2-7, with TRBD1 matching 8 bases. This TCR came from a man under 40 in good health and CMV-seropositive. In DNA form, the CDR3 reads TGTGCCAGCGAGGGACAGGCCTCCTACGAGCAGTACTTC. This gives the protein CASEGQASYEQYF.